This T cell receptor (beta chain) was captured by sequencing in a study of T cell responses to AZD1222 COVID-19 vaccine. Study-wide results and limits: A rise in Spike-specific TCR breadth and depth followed two AZD1222 doses.

This clone appeared once. Its antigen is currently unknown. Assay: immunoSEQ multiplex PCR; the TCRdb copy retains only in-frame clones and omits some. Of about 97,000 clones detected, about 89% appear once; the ten largest clones hold under 8.5%. The TCR sequence derives from an adult in good health. Sequencing was performed on peripheral blood, taken on day 0 of AZD1222 vaccination.

CDR3 nucleotides: TGTGCCAGCAGCTTACAGGGATTAAACACCATATATTTT. This translates into CASSLQGLNTIYF. The V and J genes are TRBV5-6 and TRBJ1-3, with a possible D match to TRBD1 (6 bases). CDR3 size: 13 residues. Germline V gene lookup returns CDR1 SGHDT and CDR2 YYEEEE. V lost 2 bases to trimming and J lost 6 bases, with 9 bases between them.